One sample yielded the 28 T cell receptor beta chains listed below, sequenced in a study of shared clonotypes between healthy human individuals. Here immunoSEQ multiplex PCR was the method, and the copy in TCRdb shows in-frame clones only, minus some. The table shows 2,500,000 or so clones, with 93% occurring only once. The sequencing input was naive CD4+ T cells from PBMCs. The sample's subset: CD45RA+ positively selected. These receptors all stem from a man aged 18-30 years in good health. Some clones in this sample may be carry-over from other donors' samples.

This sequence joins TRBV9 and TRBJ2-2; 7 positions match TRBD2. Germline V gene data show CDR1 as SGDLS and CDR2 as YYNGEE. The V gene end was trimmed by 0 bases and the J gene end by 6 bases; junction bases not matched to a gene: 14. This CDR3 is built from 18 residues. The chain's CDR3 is CASSVVWEGPGLAGELFF. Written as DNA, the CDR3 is TGTGCCAGCAGCGTAGTTTGGGAGGGCCCCGGGCTGGCCGGGGAGCTGTTTTTT.

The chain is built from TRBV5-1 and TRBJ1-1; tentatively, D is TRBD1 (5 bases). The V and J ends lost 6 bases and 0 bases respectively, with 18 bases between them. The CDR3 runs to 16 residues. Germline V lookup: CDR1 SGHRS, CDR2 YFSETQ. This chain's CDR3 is CASNRWGGSMNTEAFF. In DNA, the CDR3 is TGCGCCAGCAACCGATGGGGCGGGTCCATGAACACTGAAGCTTTCTTT.

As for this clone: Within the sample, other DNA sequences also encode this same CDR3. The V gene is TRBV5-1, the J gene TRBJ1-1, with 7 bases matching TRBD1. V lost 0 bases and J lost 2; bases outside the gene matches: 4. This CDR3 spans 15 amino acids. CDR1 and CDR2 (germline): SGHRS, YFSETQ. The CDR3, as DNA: TGCGCCAGCAGCTTGGGAGGGGGCAGTAACACTGAAGCTTTCTTT. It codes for CASSLGGGSNTEAFF.

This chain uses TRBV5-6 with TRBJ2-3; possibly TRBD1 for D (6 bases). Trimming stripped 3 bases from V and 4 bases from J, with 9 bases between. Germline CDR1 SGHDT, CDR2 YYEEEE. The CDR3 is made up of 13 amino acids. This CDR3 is CASSSGQADTQYF. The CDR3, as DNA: TGTGCCAGCAGCTCGGGACAAGCAGATACGCAGTATTTT.

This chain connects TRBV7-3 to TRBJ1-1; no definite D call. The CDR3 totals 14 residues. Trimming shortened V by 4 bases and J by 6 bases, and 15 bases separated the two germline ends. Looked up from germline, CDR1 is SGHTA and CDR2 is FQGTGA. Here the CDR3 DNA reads TGTGCCAGCAGCTCCGGACCACCAAACGCTGAAGCTTTCTTT. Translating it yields CASSSGPPNAEAFF.

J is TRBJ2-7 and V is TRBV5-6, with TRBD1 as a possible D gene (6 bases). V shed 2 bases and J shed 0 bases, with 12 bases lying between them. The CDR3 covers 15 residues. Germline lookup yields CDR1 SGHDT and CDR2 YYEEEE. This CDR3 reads CASSFRGPSSYEQYF. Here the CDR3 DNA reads TGTGCCAGCAGCTTCAGGGGCCCCAGCTCCTACGAGCAGTACTTC.

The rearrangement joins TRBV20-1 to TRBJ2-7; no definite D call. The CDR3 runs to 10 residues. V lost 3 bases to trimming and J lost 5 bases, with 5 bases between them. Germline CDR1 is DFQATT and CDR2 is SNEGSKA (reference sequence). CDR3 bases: TGCAGTGCTAGTTTGAACGAGCAGTACTTC. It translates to CSASLNEQYF.

In nucleotides, the CDR3 is TGTGCCAGCAGCCCCCATAATACAGGGCTTAGGAGCAATCAGCCCCAGCATTTT. Translating gives CASSPHNTGLRSNQPQHF. The chain has TRBV9 and TRBJ1-5; the D gene is possibly TRBD1 (6 bases). Germline V gives CDR1 SGDLS, CDR2 YYNGEE. Deletions cut 4 bases from V and 1 base from J, with 21 bases between. The CDR3 contains 18 residues.

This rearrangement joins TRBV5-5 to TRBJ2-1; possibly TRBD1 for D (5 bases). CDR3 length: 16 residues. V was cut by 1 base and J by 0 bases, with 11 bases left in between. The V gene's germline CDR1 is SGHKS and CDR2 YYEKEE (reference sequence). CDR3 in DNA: TGTGCCAGCAGCTTGTCAGGGCCAGCCTCCTACAATGAGCAGTTCTTC. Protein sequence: CASSLSGPASYNEQFF.

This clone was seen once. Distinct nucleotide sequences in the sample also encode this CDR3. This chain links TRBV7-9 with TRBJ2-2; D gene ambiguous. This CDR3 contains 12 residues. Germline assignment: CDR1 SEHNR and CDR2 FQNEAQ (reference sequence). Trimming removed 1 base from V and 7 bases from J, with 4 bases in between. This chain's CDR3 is CASSLVSGELFF. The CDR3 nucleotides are TGTGCCAGCAGCTTAGTGAGCGGGGAGCTGTTTTTT.

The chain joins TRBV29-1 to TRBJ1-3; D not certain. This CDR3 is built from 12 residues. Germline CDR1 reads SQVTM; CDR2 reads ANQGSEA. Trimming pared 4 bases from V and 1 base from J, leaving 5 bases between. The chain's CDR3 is CSVGGSGNTIYF. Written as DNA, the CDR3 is TGCAGCGTTGGAGGGTCTGGAAACACCATATATTTT.

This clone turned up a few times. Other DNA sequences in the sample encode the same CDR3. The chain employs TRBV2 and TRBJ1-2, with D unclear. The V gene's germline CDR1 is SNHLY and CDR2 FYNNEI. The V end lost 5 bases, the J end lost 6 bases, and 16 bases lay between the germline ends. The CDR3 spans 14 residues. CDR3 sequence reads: CASSKEEEGHGYTF. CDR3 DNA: TGTGCCAGCAGTAAGGAGGAGGAGGGCCATGGCTACACCTTC.

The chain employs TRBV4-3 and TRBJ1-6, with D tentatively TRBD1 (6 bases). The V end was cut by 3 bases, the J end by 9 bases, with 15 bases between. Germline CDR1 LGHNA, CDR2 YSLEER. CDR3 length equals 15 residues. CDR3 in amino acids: CASSQSGAGVSPLHF. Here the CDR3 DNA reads TGCGCCAGCAGCCAGTCAGGGGCAGGGGTTTCACCCCTCCACTTT.

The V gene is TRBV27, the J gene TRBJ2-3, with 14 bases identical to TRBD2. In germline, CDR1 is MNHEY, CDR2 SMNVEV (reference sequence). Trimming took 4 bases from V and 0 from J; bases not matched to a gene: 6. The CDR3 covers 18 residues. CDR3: CASSSRTSGRLSTDTQYF. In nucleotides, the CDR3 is TGTGCCAGCAGTTCTCGGACTAGCGGGAGGCTGAGCACAGATACGCAGTATTTT.

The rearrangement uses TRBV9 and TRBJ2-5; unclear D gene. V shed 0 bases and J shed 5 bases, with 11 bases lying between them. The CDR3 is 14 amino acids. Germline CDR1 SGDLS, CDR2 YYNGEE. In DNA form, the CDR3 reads TGTGCCAGCAGCGTAGGATCAACTGGGGAGACCCAGTACTTC. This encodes CASSVGSTGETQYF.

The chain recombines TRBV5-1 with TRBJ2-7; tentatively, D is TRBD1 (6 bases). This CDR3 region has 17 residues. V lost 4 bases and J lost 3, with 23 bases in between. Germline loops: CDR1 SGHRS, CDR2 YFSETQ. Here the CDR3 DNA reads TGCGCCAGCAGCCCGGGACATCCGGGACGGCTGGACTACGAGCAGTACTTC. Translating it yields CASSPGHPGRLDYEQYF.

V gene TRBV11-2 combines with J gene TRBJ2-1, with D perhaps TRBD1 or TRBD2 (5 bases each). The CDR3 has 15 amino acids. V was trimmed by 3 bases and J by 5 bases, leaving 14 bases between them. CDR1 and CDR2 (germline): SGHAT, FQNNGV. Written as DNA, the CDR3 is TGTGCCAGCAGCTTGCCAGAGGGACCGAACAATGAGCAGTTCTTC. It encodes CASSLPEGPNNEQFF.

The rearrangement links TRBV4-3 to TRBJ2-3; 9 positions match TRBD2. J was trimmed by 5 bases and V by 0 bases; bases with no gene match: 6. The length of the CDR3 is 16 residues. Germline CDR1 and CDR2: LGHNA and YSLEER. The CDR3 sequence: CASSQDAGGMGDTQYF. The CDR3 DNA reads TGCGCCAGCAGCCAAGATGCGGGAGGGATGGGAGATACGCAGTATTTT.

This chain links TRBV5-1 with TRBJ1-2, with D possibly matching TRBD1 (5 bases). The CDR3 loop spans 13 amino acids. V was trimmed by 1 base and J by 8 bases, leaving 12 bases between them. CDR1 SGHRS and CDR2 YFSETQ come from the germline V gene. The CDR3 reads CASSLWGVEGYTF. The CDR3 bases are TGCGCCAGCAGCTTGTGGGGCGTTGAGGGCTACACCTTC.

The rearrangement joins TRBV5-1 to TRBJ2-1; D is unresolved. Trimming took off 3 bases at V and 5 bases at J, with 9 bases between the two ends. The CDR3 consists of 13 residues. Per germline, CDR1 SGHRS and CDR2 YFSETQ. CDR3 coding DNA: TGCGCCAGCAGCTCTATATCTGACAATGAGCAGTTCTTC. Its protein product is CASSSISDNEQFF.

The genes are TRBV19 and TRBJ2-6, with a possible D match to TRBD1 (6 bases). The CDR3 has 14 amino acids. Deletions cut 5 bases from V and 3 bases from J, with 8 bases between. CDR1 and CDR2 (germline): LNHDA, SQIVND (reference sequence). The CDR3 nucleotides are TGTGCCAGTAGTGCAGGGGATGGGGCCAACGTCCTGACTTTC. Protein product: CASSAGDGANVLTF.

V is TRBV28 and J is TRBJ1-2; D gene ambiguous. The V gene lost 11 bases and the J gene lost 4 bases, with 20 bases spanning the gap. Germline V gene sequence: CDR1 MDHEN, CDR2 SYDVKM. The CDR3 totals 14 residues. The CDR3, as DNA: TGTGCCCTTCAAGGGCCGGGCGCGAGCTATGGCTACACCTTC. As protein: CALQGPGASYGYTF.

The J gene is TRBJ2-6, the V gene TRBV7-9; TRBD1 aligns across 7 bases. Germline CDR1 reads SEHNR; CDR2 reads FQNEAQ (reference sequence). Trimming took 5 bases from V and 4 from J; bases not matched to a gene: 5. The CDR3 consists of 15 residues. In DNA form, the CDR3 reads TGTGCCAGCAGCCGACAGGGTACCGGGGCCAACGTCCTGACTTTC. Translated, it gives CASSRQGTGANVLTF.

The CDR3 here is CASSLALVERTDTQYF. CDR3 bases: TGTGCCAGCAGCTTAGCGCTGGTAGAAAGGACAGATACGCAGTATTTT. The chain links TRBV7-9 to TRBJ2-3; D is uncertain. Germline V gene data show CDR1 as SEHNR and CDR2 as FQNEAQ (reference sequence). There are 16 residues in the CDR3. The V gene lost 0 bases and the J gene lost 3 bases, with 13 bases spanning the gap.

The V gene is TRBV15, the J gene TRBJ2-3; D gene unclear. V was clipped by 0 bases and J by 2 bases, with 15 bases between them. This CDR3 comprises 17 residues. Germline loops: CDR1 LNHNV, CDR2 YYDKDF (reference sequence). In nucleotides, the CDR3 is TGTGCCACCAGCAGAGATCTAACGGGCGTAGTCACAGATACGCAGTATTTT. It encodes CATSRDLTGVVTDTQYF. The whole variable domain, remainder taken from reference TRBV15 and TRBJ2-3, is DAMVIQNPRYQVTQFGKPVTLSCSQTLNHNVMYWYQQKSSQAPKLLFHYYDKDFNNEADTPDNFQSRRPNTSFCFLDIRSPGLGDTAMYLCATSRDLTGVVTDTQYFGPGTRLTVL.

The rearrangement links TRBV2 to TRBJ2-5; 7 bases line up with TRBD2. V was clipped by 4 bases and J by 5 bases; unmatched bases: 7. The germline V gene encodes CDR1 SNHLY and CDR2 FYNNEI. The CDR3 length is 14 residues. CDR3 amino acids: CASSGGGVPETQYF. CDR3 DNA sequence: TGTGCCAGCAGTGGGGGAGGGGTTCCTGAGACCCAGTACTTC.

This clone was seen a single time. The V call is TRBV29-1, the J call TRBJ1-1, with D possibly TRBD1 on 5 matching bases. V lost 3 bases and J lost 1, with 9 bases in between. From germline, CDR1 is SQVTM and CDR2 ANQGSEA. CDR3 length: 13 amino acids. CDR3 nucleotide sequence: TGCAGCGTTGAGCAGGGTCGGAACACTGAAGCTTTCTTT. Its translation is CSVEQGRNTEAFF.

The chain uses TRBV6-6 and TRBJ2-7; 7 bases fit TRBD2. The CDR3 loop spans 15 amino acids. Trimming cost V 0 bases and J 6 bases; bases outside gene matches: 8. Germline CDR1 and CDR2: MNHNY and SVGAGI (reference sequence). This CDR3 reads CASSYSGGLAVEQYF. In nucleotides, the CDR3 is TGTGCCAGCAGTTACTCCGGTGGCCTAGCGGTCGAGCAGTACTTC.